One T cell receptor (beta chain) is described in this entry. Which antigen it targets is not known. Base qualities are not at hand, and no much larger clone is one base apart. After removal of 6 bases from V and 6 bases from J, the junction retains 21 bases not matched to a gene. From its cysteine to its phenylalanine, the CDR3 spans 17 amino acids. The retained sequence is limited to the CDR3, 51 bases, with the frame set at the first base. From the germline V gene (reference sequence), CDR1 is DFQATT and CDR2 is SNEGSKA. Systemically healthy Caucasian individuals from Russia, approximately 39 in total and aged roughly 6 to 100 years, were included as donors. Each donor gave approximately 10 milliliters of peripheral blood, collected into EDTA-treated Vacutainer tubes. Ficoll-Paque density-gradient centrifugation was used to isolate PBMCs, with at least 6.5 million obtained per sample. Total RNA was extracted from PBMCs with Trizol reagent, with at least 6 micrograms obtained per sample. Naive CD45RAhigh/CD27high T cell percentages were measured by flow cytometry on a PBMC aliquot from every donor.

The data belong to a study of blood T cells in healthy people across ages (dated by TCRdb to between 2014 and 2016). Regarding the research as a whole: In model experiments, roughly one uniquely barcoded TCR beta cDNA molecule per two T cells was captured by template switching. Age-related changes in TCR beta repertoire diversity were measured in the study by deep sequencing normalized with unique cDNA molecular identifiers. Using the same blood draw, the study looked at two additional independent replicas of 1 million unique cDNA reads for two donors, one aged 18 to 29 and the other aged 80 or older. Four age groups were formed from the donors: young (average approximately 15 years), middle-aged (around 39), aged (more than 55) and long-lived (around 80). To avoid experimental bias, donors of different ages were randomly spread across the sequencing lanes. The paper as a whole reports these results and caveats: Estimates of total diversity based on one million sequenced T cells were regarded as lower bounds and as underestimates. Compared with the aged group, more naive CD4+ T cells, fewer expanded clones and increased TCR diversity were shown by the long-lived group, suggesting age selection. Conclusive comparison of naive and antigen-experienced compartments was prevented by the profiling of bulk unsorted PBMCs. Observed TCR beta diversity correlated strongly with the percentage of naive T cells measured by flow cytometry. Observed TCR beta diversity per million T cells fell roughly linearly with age, and a significant reduction was already apparent by age roughly 40. Donor CMV infection status was unknown, potentially confounding age-related changes in expanded clonotypes.

Libraries were prepared through 5' RACE. The data were produced on an Illumina HiSeq 2500. A second PCR of roughly 7 to 12 cycles was run with a J-beta primer mix and a sample-barcoded 5' primer. A unique molecular identifier was introduced onto each TCR beta cDNA molecule by a template-switch 5' adaptor carrying 12 random nucleotides. Each sample yielded at least 3 million CDR3-containing paired-end reads. The Mint cDNA synthesis kit, primed by a TRBC-specific oligonucleotide, was used to synthesize first-strand cDNA from all RNA. All cDNA was treated with uracil-DNA glycosylase and then went through a first 18-cycle PCR with the universal primers M1SS and BC2_uni_R. In the source study's methods: For normalization, 1 million high-quality reads were randomly selected from each sample, with every read carrying a distinct molecular identifier. Instead of being binned into consensus sequences, reads with shared molecular identifiers were discarded. MiTCR, with a Q25 quality threshold and the strictest error-elimination algorithm, was used for CDR3 identification, clonotype clustering and error correction. A nonparametric unseen species model using Euler transformation provided a lower-bound estimate of total TCR beta diversity. TCRdb reprocessing: public reads trimmed at Q25 with fastp, clones called with MiXCR, in-frame beta chains kept. Rows matching on CDR3 protein sequence are summarized as one entry with the most common DNA and genes. These V and J calls rely on TCRdb rather than the paper's analysis. The sample table holds over 1.5 million distinct CDR3 sequences, of which approximately 50% were seen once. 2.1% of the sample rests with the top ten.

Sequencing used blood. The clonotype originates from a woman aged 40 to 50 in good health. Recombination linked TRBV20-1 to TRBJ2-7; the junction holds 9 bases that match TRBD2. The CDR3 in this case is CSAEGVAGGRNGREQYF. The nucleotides are TGCAGTGCGGAGGGGGTCGCGGGGGGGCGAAATGGTCGCGAGCAGTACTTC.